This TCR beta chain stems from a study of blood T cell repertoires in COVID-19. Study as a whole: PBMCs, B-cell-depleted T cells, or T cells were the source of the cDNA or gDNA that made up the material.

Original analysis: It was from reference gene primer amplification that nucleated cell counts were estimated. TCRdb's copy holds only in-frame clones and misses some; the assay was immunoSEQ multiplex PCR. V, J and clone size are those of that table, while D and trimming were read from the DNA. Of 150,000 to 200,000 clones in the sample, around 92% were seen once. The CDR3 length is 15 residues. V was pared by 3 bases and J by 4 bases, with 13 bases between. CDR1 is SNHLY, CDR2 FYNNEI, per germline. The sequenced material came from peripheral blood. The clonotype was recovered from a man aged 30 to 39 with COVID-19, enrolled during active disease. The genes are TRBV2 and TRBJ1-3; D ambiguous. CDR3 in amino acids: CASSDPGNRGNTIYF. The CDR3 bases are TGTGCCAGCAGTGACCCCGGGAACCGCGGAAACACCATATATTTT.